This T cell receptor (beta chain) was identified during a study of sequential checkpoint blockade in melanoma (dated by TCRdb to between 2019 and 2020). Context from the whole study: Patients were randomized 1:1 to first-line nivolumab followed by ipilimumab (arm A) or ipilimumab followed by nivolumab (arm B). About 85% of the matched tumor biopsy pairs taken before and after treatment were from the same lesion. DNA from around 84 pretreatment melanoma tumor samples was subjected to TCRbeta immunosequencing. Maintenance nivolumab came after both trial sequences. Fewer than 25 patients had matched tumor biopsies taken before treatment and at week 13, after single-agent nivolumab (arm A) or ipilimumab (arm B). On the study overall, not on this receptor specifically: Tumor T-cell fraction and clonality correlated with PD-L1 staining and CD8+ T-cell counts but not with mutational load. Within-arm analyses of tumor T-cell fraction were limited by small sample sizes and reduced statistical power. The response-prediction model combining TCR metrics and mutation burden needs validation in larger, independent patient cohorts. In the nivolumab-first arm (arm A), pretreatment tumor TIL clonality was associated with response (P = .04). Patients whose tumor T-cell fraction and clonality increased by week 13 were about 30 times more likely to achieve clinical benefit.

The immunoSEQ Assay was used to immunosequence TCRbeta CDR3 regions from genomic DNA. Before high-throughput sequencing, genomic DNA was amplified using bias-controlled multiplex PCR. From the authors' description of their analysis: To quantify the absolute abundance of each unique TCRbeta CDR3 region, the sequences were collapsed and filtered. Clonality, defined as 1 minus Pielou's evenness, was calculated using only productive rearrangements. Tumor T-cell fraction was calculated by normalizing TCRbeta template counts to usable DNA, which was estimated from several housekeeping genes. A previously published method was used to identify clones with significantly greater frequencies in on-treatment samples than in baseline samples. This is the immuneACCESS table as TCRdb keeps it, with only in-frame sequences that have V and J called. A part of the clones is gone; compared with another copy, unresolved V genes explain less than half, and the rest is unexplained. V, J and clone size reflect that table, while D and trimming were determined from the DNA. In this sample the table shows just over 6,000 clones, roughly 23% of which occur a single time. The ten largest clones take up 15% to 20% of the sample.

Trimming removed 5 bases from V and 0 bases from J, leaving 13 bases between the germline ends. The CDR3 sequence holds 15 residues, the cysteine and phenylalanine included. Just CDR3 DNA is preserved here, 45 bases in frame from base 1. The germline V gene supplies CDR1 MGHDK and CDR2 SYGVNS. Taken with the paper, the label for treatment or condition translates to: randomized to nivolumab then ipilimumab (arm A) or the reverse (arm B). No trial patient had received prior DNA-damaging chemotherapy. Samples were obtained from patients with melanoma enrolled in CheckMate 064, a randomized, open-label phase II trial of sequential checkpoint blockade. Tumor TCR sequencing used genomic DNA from formalin-fixed paraffin-embedded (FFPE) tissue samples. Only a few counts were recorded for this clone. What this receptor recognizes is not known. Per-base quality was not reported, and no clone a single base away is much larger than it.

This TCR was sampled from a human donor with melanoma. The chain employs TRBV25-1 and TRBJ1-1, with TRBD1 tentatively as D gene (6 bases match). The input for sequencing was tumor tissue (inferred from file names), taken from a patient given nivolumab and ipilimumab in sequence. Here is the DNA: TGTGCCAGCAGTCGACCAGGGGCGATGAACACTGAAGCTTTCTTT. It codes for CASSRPGAMNTEAFF.